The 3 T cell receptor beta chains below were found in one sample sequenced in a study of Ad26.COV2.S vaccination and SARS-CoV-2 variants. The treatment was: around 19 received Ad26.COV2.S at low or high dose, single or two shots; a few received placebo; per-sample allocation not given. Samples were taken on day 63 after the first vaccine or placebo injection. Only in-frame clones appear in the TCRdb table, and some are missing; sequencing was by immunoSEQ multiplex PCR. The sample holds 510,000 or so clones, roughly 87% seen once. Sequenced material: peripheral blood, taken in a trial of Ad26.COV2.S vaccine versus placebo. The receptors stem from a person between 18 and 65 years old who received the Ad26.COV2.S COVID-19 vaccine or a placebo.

The CDR3 nucleotides read TGTGCCAGCAGACCAAGACTAGCGGGGAGGGACGAGCAGTACTTC. Translation: CASRPRLAGRDEQYF. The chain couples TRBV7-6 to TRBJ2-7, with TRBD2 identical over 11 bases. CDR1 is SGHVS and CDR2 is FNYEAQ in the germline V gene. Germline trimming cut 6 bases from V and 5 bases from J; bases unmatched to any gene: 9. This CDR3 is 15 amino acids long.

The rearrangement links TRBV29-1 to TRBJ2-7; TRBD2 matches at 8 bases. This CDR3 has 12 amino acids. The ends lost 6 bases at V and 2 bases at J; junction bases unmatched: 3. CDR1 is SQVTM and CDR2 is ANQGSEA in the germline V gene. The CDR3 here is CSVTSGPYEQYF. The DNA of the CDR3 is TGCAGCGTAACTAGCGGACCCTACGAGCAGTACTTC.

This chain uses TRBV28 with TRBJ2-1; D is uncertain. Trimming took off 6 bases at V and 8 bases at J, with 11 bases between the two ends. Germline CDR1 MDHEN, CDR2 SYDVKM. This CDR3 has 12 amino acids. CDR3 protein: CASRTQVDEQFF. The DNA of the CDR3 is TGTGCCAGCAGGACTCAAGTCGATGAGCAGTTCTTC.